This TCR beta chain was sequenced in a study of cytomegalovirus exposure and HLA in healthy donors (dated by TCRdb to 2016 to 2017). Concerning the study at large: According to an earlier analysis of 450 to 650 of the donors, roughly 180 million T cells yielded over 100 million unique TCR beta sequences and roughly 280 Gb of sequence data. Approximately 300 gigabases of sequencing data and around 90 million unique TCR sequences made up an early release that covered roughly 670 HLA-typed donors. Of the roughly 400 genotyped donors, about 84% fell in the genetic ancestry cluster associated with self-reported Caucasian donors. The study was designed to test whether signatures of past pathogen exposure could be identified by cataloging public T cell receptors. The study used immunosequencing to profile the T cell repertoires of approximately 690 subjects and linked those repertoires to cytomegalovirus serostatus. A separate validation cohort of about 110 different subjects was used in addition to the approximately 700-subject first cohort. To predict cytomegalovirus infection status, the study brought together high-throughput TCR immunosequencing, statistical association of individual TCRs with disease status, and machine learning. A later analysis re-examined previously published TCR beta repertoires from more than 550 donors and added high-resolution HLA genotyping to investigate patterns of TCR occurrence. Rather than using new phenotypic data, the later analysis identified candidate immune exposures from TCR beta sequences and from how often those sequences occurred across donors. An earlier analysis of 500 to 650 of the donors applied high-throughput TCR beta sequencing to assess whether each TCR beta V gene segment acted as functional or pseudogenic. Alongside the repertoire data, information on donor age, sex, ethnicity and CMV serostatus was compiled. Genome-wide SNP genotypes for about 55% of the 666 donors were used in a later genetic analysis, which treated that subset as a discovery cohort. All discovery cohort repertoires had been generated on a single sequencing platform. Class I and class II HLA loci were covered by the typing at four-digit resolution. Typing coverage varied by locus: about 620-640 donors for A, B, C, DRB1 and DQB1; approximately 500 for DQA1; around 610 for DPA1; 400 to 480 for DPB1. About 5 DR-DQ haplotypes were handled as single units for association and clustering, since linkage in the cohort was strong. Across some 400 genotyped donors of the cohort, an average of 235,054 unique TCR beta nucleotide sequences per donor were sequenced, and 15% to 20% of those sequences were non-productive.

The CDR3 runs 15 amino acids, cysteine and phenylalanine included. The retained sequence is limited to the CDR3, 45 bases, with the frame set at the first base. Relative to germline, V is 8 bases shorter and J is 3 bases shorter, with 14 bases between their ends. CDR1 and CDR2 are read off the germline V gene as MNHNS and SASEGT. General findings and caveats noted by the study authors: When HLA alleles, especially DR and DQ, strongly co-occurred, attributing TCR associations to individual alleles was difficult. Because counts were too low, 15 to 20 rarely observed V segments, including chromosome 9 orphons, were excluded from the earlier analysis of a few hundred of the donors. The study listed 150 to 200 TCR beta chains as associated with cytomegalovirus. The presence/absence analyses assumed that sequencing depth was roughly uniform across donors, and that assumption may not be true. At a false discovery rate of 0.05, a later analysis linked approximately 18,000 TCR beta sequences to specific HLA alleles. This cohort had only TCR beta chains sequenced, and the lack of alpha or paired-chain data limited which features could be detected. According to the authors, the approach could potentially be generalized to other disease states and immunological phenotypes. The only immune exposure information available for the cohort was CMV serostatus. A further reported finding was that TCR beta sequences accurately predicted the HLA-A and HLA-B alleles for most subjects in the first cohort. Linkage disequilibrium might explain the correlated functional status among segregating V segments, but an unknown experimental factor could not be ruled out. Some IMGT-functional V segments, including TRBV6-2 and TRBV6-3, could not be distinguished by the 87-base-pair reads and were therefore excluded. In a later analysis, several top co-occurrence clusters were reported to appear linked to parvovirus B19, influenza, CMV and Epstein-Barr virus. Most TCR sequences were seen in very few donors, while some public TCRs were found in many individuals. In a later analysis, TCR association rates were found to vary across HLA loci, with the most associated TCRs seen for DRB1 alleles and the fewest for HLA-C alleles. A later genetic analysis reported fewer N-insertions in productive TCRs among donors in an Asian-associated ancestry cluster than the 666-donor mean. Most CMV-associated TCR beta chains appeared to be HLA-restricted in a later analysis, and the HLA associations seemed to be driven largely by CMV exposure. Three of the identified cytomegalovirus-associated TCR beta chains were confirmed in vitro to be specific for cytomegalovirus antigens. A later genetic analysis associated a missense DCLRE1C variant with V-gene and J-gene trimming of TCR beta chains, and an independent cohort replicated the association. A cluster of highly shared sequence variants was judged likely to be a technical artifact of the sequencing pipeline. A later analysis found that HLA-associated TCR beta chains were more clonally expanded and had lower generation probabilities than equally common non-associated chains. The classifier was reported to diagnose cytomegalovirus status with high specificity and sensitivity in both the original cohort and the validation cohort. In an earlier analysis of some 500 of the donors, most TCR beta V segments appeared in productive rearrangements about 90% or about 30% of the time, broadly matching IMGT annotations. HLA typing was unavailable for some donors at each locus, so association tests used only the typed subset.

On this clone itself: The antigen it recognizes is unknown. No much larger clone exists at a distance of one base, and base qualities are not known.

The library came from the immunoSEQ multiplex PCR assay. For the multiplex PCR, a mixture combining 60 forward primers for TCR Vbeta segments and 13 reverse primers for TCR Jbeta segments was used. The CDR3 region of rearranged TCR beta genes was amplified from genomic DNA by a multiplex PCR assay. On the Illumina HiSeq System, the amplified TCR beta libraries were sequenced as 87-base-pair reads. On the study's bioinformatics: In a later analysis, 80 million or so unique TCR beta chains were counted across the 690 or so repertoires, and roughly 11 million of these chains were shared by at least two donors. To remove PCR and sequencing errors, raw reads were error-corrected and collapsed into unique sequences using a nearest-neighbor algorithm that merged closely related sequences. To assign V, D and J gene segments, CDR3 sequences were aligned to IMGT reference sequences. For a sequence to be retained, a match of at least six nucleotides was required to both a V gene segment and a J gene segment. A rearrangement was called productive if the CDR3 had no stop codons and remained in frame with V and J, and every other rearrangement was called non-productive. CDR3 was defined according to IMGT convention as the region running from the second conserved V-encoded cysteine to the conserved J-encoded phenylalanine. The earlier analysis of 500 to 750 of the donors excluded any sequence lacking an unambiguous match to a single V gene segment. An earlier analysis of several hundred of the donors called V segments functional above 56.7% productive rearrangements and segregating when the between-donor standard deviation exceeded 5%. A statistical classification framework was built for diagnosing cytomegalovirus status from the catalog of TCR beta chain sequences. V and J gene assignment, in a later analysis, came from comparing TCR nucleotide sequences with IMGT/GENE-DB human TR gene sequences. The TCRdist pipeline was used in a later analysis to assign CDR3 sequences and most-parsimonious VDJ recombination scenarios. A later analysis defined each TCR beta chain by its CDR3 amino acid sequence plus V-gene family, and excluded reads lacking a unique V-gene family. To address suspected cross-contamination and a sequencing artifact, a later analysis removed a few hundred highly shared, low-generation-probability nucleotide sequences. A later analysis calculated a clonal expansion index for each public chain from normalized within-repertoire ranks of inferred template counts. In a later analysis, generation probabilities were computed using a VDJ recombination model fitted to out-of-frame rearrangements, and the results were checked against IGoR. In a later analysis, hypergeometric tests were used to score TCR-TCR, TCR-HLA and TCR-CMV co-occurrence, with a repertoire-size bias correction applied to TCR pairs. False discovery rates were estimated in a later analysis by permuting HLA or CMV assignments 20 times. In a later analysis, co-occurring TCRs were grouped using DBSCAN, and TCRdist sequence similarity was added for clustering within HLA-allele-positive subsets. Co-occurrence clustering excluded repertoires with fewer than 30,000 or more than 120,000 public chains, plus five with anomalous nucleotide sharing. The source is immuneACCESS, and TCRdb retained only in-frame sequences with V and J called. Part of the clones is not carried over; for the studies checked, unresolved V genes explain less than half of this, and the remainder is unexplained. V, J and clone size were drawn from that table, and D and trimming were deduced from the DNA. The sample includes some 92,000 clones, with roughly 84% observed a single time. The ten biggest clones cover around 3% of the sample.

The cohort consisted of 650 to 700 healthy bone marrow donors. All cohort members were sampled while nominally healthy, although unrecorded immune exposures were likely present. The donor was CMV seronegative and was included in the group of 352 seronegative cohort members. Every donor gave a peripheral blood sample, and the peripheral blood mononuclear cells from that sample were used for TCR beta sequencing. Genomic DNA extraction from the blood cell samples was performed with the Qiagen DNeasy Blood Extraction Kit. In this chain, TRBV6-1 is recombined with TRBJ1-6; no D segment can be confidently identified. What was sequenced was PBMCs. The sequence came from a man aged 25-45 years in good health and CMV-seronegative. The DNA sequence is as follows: TGTGCCAGCCTTGGTCAGGTGCTCTATAATTCACCCCTCCACTTT. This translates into CASLGQVLYNSPLHF.